These 14 T cell receptor beta chains were sequenced from one sample in a study of neurological immune-mediated disorders. TCRdb itself ran the 5' RACE reads through MiXCR, one entry per CDR3 protein. There are 33,000 or so distinct CDR3 sequences in the sample; around 6.8% occur only once, and 4% to 5.5% lies in the top ten. The source material was PBMCs. These receptors were taken from a woman in her thirties or forties in good health.

This clonotype has ten or more counts. This rearrangement joins TRBV5-5 to TRBJ1-4; TRBD1 is a possible D gene (5 bases). The V end lost 0 bases, the J end lost 5 bases, and 17 bases lay between the germline ends. There are 17 residues in the CDR3. Germline V gene data show CDR1 as SGHKS and CDR2 as YYEKEE (reference sequence). The CDR3 spells CASSLEQVSIPNEKLFF. DNA for the CDR3: TGTGCCAGCAGCTTGGAACAGGTCTCGATTCCAAATGAAAAACTGTTTTTT.

The sample holds a few counts of this clonotype. A clone one base away is much larger, so this may be a read error. The CDR3, as DNA: TGCGCCAGCAGCTTGATGGGGTCGGATACCCAGTACTTC. This codes for CASSLMGSDTQYF. The rearrangement links TRBV5-1 to TRBJ2-5; no reliable D call. The CDR3 totals 13 residues. Trimming shortened V by 1 base and J by 8 bases, and 12 bases separated the two germline ends. Germline CDR1 is SGHRS and CDR2 is YFSETQ.

This clonotype was seen many times. The chain links TRBV12-3 or TRBV12-4 to TRBJ2-2; 8 nucleotides match TRBD2. The V gene end was trimmed by 7 bases and the J gene end by 6 bases; junction bases not matched to a gene: 10. CDR3 size: 15 residues. The CDR3 spells CASTPRGLASGELFF. The CDR3 DNA reads TGTGCCAGCACTCCGAGAGGACTAGCTTCCGGGGAGCTGTTTTTT.

This clonotype was counted many times. The DNA of the CDR3 is TGTGCCAGCAGCTTAGTCGGGGGGGTCGGGGAGCTGTTTTTT. This encodes CASSLVGGVGELFF. The chain links TRBV7-8 to TRBJ2-2, with TRBD2 matching 8 bases. The CDR3 spans 14 residues. Germline assignment: CDR1 SGHVS and CDR2 FQNEAQ. V was clipped by 1 base and J by 7 bases; unmatched bases: 2.

This clonotype was recorded at least ten times. The rearrangement links TRBV28 to TRBJ2-7; TRBD2 matches at 10 bases. The trim removed 6 bases at V and 0 bases at J, leaving 5 bases unmatched. The CDR3 covers 15 residues. Germline CDR1 is MDHEN and CDR2 is SYDVKM. CDR3 nucleotides: TGTGCCAGCAGCCCTGGACTAGCGGCCTCCTACGAGCAGTACTTC. Its translation is CASSPGLAASYEQYF.

This clonotype was detected many times. This chain joins TRBV5-1 and TRBJ2-1; weak D call: TRBD1 (6 bases). Germline lookup yields CDR1 SGHRS and CDR2 YFSETQ. V dropped 3 bases and J dropped 4 bases, with 8 bases sitting between them. This CDR3 comprises 13 residues. DNA of the CDR3: TGCGCCAGCAGCTACGGACAGTACAATGAGCAGTTCTTC. Translation gives CASSYGQYNEQFF.

Many counts were recorded for this clonotype. This chain connects TRBV5-1 to TRBJ2-2; 10 positions match TRBD2. Germline lookup yields CDR1 SGHRS and CDR2 YFSETQ. The CDR3 loop spans 18 amino acids. With V trimmed by 0 bases and J by 4 bases, 9 bases remained unmatched. The CDR3, as DNA: TGCGCCAGCAGCTTGGCCCCGCTAGCGGGAGCCCTCACCGGGGAGCTGTTTTTT. It specifies CASSLAPLAGALTGELFF.

This clonotype was detected ten times or more. V is TRBV7-8 and J is TRBJ2-7; 11 bases fit TRBD1. Per germline, CDR1 SGHVS and CDR2 FQNEAQ. V was clipped by 5 bases and J by 2 bases; unmatched bases: 5. The CDR3 extends over 15 amino acids. The DNA of the CDR3 is TGTGCCAGCAGCGGCCGGACAGGGGGCACCTACGAGCAGTACTTC. This translates into CASSGRTGGTYEQYF.

The table lists this clonotype with many counts. The V call is TRBV9, the J call TRBJ1-4; D not certain. Trimming cost V 0 bases and J 7 bases, with 16 bases left between them. The CDR3 length is 16 residues. Germline V gene sequence: CDR1 SGDLS, CDR2 YYNGEE. CDR3 nucleotides: TGTGCCAGCAGCGTAGGAGGCAGGTCTCTATCTGAAAAACTGTTTTTT. Amino acid sequence: CASSVGGRSLSEKLFF.

In its sample, this clonotype was seen many times. The chain recombines TRBV4-1 with TRBJ2-4, with 10 bases identical to TRBD1. The germline V gene encodes CDR1 MGHRA and CDR2 YSYEKL. The CDR3 extends over 18 amino acids. After removal of 1 base from V and 3 bases from J, the junction contained 9 bases not matched to a gene. CDR3 amino acids: CASSQVVDRGLGKNIQYF. The DNA of the CDR3 is TGCGCCAGCAGCCAAGTCGTGGACAGGGGGTTAGGCAAAAACATTCAGTACTTC.

Many counts were recorded for this clonotype. The chain combines TRBV28 with TRBJ2-7; D might be TRBD2 (6 bases). Germline CDR1 MDHEN, CDR2 SYDVKM. Trimming removed 5 bases at V and 9 bases at J, with 14 bases between. The CDR3 runs 12 residues. CDR3 sequence: CASSSGPKGQYF. The CDR3 DNA sequence: TGTGCCAGCAGTAGCGGGCCTAAGGGGCAGTACTTC.

The rearrangement links TRBV2 to TRBJ2-5; possibly TRBD2 for D (6 bases). The CDR3 has 14 residues. Per germline, CDR1 SNHLY and CDR2 FYNNEI. Trimming took 6 bases from V and 5 from J, leaving 16 bases between them. CDR3 in DNA: TGTGCCAGCAGGGATCGATCGGGAGTGGAGACCCAGTACTTC. Translating it yields CASRDRSGVETQYF.

This clonotype was detected ten times or more. This chain joins TRBV15 and TRBJ2-1; 7 nucleotides agree with TRBD2. CDR1 is LNHNV and CDR2 is YYDKDF in the germline V gene (reference sequence). The CDR3 consists of 19 residues. V was pared by 0 bases and J by 2 bases, with 13 bases of the junction left unmatched. The CDR3 coding sequence is TGTGCCACCAGCAGAGATTCACGGGAACTAGCGCGAACCTACAATGAGCAGTTCTTC. Its translation is CATSRDSRELARTYNEQFF. Filled out from reference TRBV15 and TRBJ2-1, the complete variable domain reads DAMVIQNPRYQVTQFGKPVTLSCSQTLNHNVMYWYQQKSSQAPKLLFHYYDKDFNNEADTPDNFQSRRPNTSFCFLDIRSPGLGDTAMYLCATSRDSRELARTYNEQFFGPGTRLTVL.

At least ten counts were recorded for this clonotype. The J gene is TRBJ2-1, the V gene TRBV5-5; no firm D call. This CDR3 contains 16 residues. The V end was cut by 4 bases, the J end by 0 bases, with 14 bases between. Germline assignment: CDR1 SGHKS and CDR2 YYEKEE (reference sequence). This chain's CDR3 is CASSAGPPVSYNEQFF. The CDR3 DNA reads TGTGCCAGCAGCGCAGGCCCCCCGGTCTCCTACAATGAGCAGTTCTTC.